Below, one TCR beta chain is given with its context. Only one count was recorded for this clone. It has no known antigen specificity. Per-nucleotide qualities are absent, and no much larger clonotype sits a single base away. These data originate in a study of shared T cell receptors in the human thymus (dated by TCRdb to the early 2020s). With regard to the full study: The study examined how the human thymus generates shared, self-reactive T-cell receptor alpha chains.

Libraries were prepared through the immunoSEQ multiplex PCR assay. Not all clones reach the TCRdb copy of this immuneACCESS table, which keeps in-frame sequences only. Checked studies attribute under half of the gap to unresolved V genes and leave the rest unexplained. This sample gives roughly 710,000 clones in total; 80% to 90% of them show up just once. The top ten clones comprise 0.0095% to 0.011% of the sample. The same specimen was also included in a second study, on human thymus T cells. From the second report: The donors were immunologically healthy infants in Finland who had open corrective cardiac surgery for congenital heart defects. Thymus tissue was collected as surgical resects that were removed during corrective cardiac surgery. Both the thymic and the peripheral blood repertoires appeared to show biased V and J gene segment usage. According to the related research, thymic TCR repertoires were highly overlapping among unrelated individuals. TCR alpha and beta repertoires from roughly 8 infant thymus samples and a few related peripheral blood samples were characterized in the study. The infant donors were roughly 7 to 244 days old, and the cohort included several males and a couple of females. After being mechanically released from the tissue, thymocytes were kept at -70 degrees C in pellets of roughly 9.5-32 million cells. Genomic DNA was extracted from frozen cell pellets with a QIAsymphony instrument. The immunoSEQ multiplex PCR assay was used to amplify the TCRB and TCRAD loci from a standardized quantity of quality-controlled genomic DNA. The amplicons spanned the V(D)J region and were long enough to cover the CDR3 and allow V and J genes to be identified. Through the commercial immunoSEQ service, the amplicons were sequenced on an Illumina platform. Primer bias and sequencing errors were corrected as previously described, and TCRAD and TCRB definitions were based on the IMGT database. Analysis of the repertoires was done with immunoSEQ Analyzer 3.0 and VDJTools and included basic statistics, V/J segment usage, diversity estimates, rarefaction and pairwise overlap. Diversity was estimated using the Chao1, ChaoE, Efron-Thisted, Shannon and inverse Simpson indices, and was also estimated on datasets down-sampled to the size of the smallest sample. Repertoire overlap was determined by strict matching of CDR3 nucleotide sequence, V gene and J gene, and Jaccard-based multidimensional scaling clustering was applied. On average, about 730,000 unique TCRB clonotypes were obtained from thymus samples, compared with 70,000 to 100,000 from blood samples.

The sequenced sample was thymocytes. The source is a girl under two years old with a congenital heart defect. Donor details come from another sample of the same person, matched by shared clones.

The DNA sequence is as follows: TGTGCCAGCAGCTCCCGGACTAGCGGGGGGTCGGAGACCCAGTACTTC. Translated, it reads CASSSRTSGGSETQYF. This receptor chain uses TRBV11-3 and TRBJ2-5; TRBD2 fits 14 bases in the junction. As encoded in the germline V gene, CDR1 is SGHNT while CDR2 is YENEEA. V loses 4 bases at its end and J loses 5 bases; junction bases beyond the gene matches: 6. Counted from cysteine to phenylalanine, this CDR3 has 16 amino acids. Of all the DNA, just the CDR3 is kept, 48 bases in frame from base 1.